These 24 T cell receptor beta chains came from one sample sequenced in a study of T cell repertoires in cytomegalovirus infection. Using its own MiXCR run on the reads, TCRdb lists one record per CDR3 protein. The sample has hundreds of thousands of distinct CDR3 sequences; 9.5% are singletons. Sequenced material: PBMCs. Every receptor here comes from a human donor in good health (CMV status not recorded). Some clones in this sample may be carry-over from other donors' samples.

The CDR3 region has the DNA TGTGCCTGGAGGGGACAGGGATCCAATCAGCCCCAGCATTTT. This codes for CAWRGQGSNQPQHF. V is TRBV30 and J is TRBJ1-5, with 9 bases that match TRBD1. The CDR3 totals 14 residues. With V trimmed by 3 bases and J by 3 bases, 3 bases remained unmatched. CDR1 GTSNPN and CDR2 SVGIG come from the germline V gene (reference sequence).

The CDR3 region is CASSPQLAGTYEQYF. CDR3 DNA sequence: TGTGCCAGCAGCCCACAACTAGCGGGAACCTACGAGCAGTACTTC. The chain couples TRBV7-2 to TRBJ2-7, with 10 bases matching TRBD2. In germline, CDR1 is SGHTA, CDR2 FQGNSA. Trimming cost V 5 bases and J 2 bases; bases outside gene matches: 6. The CDR3 consists of 15 residues.

The chain recombines TRBV5-6 with TRBJ2-1, with TRBD2 matching 11 bases. This CDR3 is built from 12 residues. Germline CDR1 and CDR2: SGHDT and YYEEEE. The V gene end was trimmed by 7 bases and the J gene end by 10 bases; junction bases not matched to a gene: 4. As DNA, the CDR3 is TGTGCCAGCGGTAGCGGGGGGGAAGAGCAGTTCTTC. Protein product: CASGSGGEEQFF.

The chain employs TRBV3-1 and TRBJ1-1; 8 bases agree with TRBD1. CDR3 length: 12 residues. V was clipped by 5 bases and J by 12 bases; unmatched bases: 8. CDR1 is LGHDT, CDR2 YNNKEL, per germline (reference sequence). The CDR3 sequence is CASSSGQGRTFF. The CDR3, as DNA: TGTGCCAGCAGCTCCGGACAGGGTAGAACTTTCTTT.

This clonotype came up many times. V is TRBV6-2 or TRBV6-3 and J is TRBJ1-1; 10 bases line up with TRBD1. CDR3 length equals 12 residues. The germline gives CDR1 MNHEY, CDR2 SVGEGT. V shed 6 bases and J 7 bases; nucleotides not matched to a gene: 2. The CDR3, as DNA: TGTGCCAGCAGCTGGGACAGGGGTGAAGCTTTCTTT. This gives the protein CASSWDRGEAFF.

The chain recombines TRBV12-3 or TRBV12-4 with TRBJ2-2, with 7 bases that match TRBD2. Losses at the gene ends were 5 bases for V and 7 bases for J; bases not matched to a gene: 13. This CDR3 is 16 amino acids long. The CDR3 spells CASSPRVGGPGGELFF. For the CDR3, the DNA is TGTGCCAGCAGTCCCCGCGTGGGAGGGCCTGGCGGGGAGCTGTTTTTT.

The rearrangement links TRBV12-3 or TRBV12-4 to TRBJ2-7; weak D call: TRBD1 (5 bases). The V and J ends lost 5 bases and 6 bases respectively, with 11 bases between them. The CDR3 covers 12 residues. As DNA, the CDR3 is TGTGCCAGCAGTCCCCGCAGGGCCGAGCAGTACTTC. Residues: CASSPRRAEQYF.

This clonotype turned up a few times. This chain joins TRBV7-6 and TRBJ1-5; unclear D gene. Germline V gene data show CDR1 as SGHVS and CDR2 as FNYEAQ. V gave up 5 bases and J gave up 3 bases, with 8 bases separating them. The CDR3 consists of 13 residues. Here the CDR3 reads CASSQSVNQPQHF. As DNA, the CDR3 is TGTGCCAGCAGCCAGTCCGTCAATCAGCCCCAGCATTTT.

This clonotype has ten or more counts. The rearrangement joins TRBV10-3 to TRBJ1-6, with TRBD1 matching over 8 bases. Germline CDR1 and CDR2: ENHRY and SYGVKD. The CDR3 is made up of 14 amino acids. The V gene end was trimmed by 3 bases and the J gene end by 10 bases; junction bases not matched to a gene: 5. DNA for the CDR3: TGTGCCATCAGTGACCGTCAGGGGGCCTCACCCCTCCACTTT. Its translation: CAISDRQGASPLHF.

J is TRBJ2-7 and V is TRBV10-3, with D possibly being TRBD2 (5 bases). The CDR3 totals 15 residues. Germline V gene lookup returns CDR1 ENHRY and CDR2 SYGVKD. Trimming removed 8 bases from V and 0 bases from J, with 17 bases in between. As DNA, the CDR3 is TGTGCCATCGGTCTGAAGCGGCAGACCTCCTACGAGCAGTACTTC. Protein: CAIGLKRQTSYEQYF.

Ten or more counts support this clonotype. The chain is built from TRBV7-6 and TRBJ2-2; 12 bases match TRBD2. The ends lost 7 bases at V and 7 bases at J; junction bases unmatched: 1. This CDR3 spans 13 amino acids. Germline V gene sequence: CDR1 SGHVS, CDR2 FNYEAQ. The CDR3 here is CASKLAGGGELFF. In DNA form, the CDR3 reads TGTGCCAGCAAACTAGCGGGAGGCGGGGAGCTGTTTTTT.

There are a few counts of this clonotype. This chain joins TRBV12-3 or TRBV12-4 and TRBJ2-2; either TRBD1 or TRBD2 may supply D (5 bases each). This CDR3 has 16 amino acids. V was clipped by 3 bases and J by 1 base, with 12 bases between them. The CDR3 sequence: CASSFWGSQNTGELFF. DNA of the CDR3: TGTGCCAGCAGTTTCTGGGGGTCCCAGAACACCGGGGAGCTGTTTTTT.

In this sample, this clonotype turned up many times. The V and J genes are TRBV18 and TRBJ1-5; D ambiguous. Germline CDR1 reads KGHSH; CDR2 reads LQKENI. The CDR3 spans 13 residues. V was shortened by 5 bases and J by 5 bases, with 10 bases between the two germline ends. CDR3 DNA sequence: TGTGCCAGCTCAGTTGGGGAACATCAGCCCCAGCATTTT. Encoded protein: CASSVGEHQPQHF. Supplemented by reference TRBV18 and TRBJ1-5, the full variable domain reads NAGVMQNPRHLVRRRGQEARLRCSPMKGHSHVYWYRQLPEEGLKFMVYLQKENIIDESGMPKERFSAEFPKEGPSILRIQQVVRGDSAAYFCASSVGEHQPQHFGDGTRLSIL.

This chain connects TRBV15 to TRBJ2-3; D unclear. In germline, CDR1 is LNHNV, CDR2 YYDKDF (reference sequence). Between the trimmed V and J ends, which lost 0 bases and 2 bases, there was a span of 9 bases. This CDR3 has 15 residues. CDR3: CATSRENNPTDTQYF. The DNA for the CDR3 is TGTGCCACCAGCAGAGAGAACAATCCCACAGATACGCAGTATTTT. Full variable domain (missing parts from reference TRBV15 and TRBJ2-3): DAMVIQNPRYQVTQFGKPVTLSCSQTLNHNVMYWYQQKSSQAPKLLFHYYDKDFNNEADTPDNFQSRRPNTSFCFLDIRSPGLGDTAMYLCATSRENNPTDTQYFGPGTRLTVL.

There are many counts of this clonotype. The chain is built from TRBV7-2 and TRBJ2-3; D possibly corresponds to TRBD2 (5 bases). V dropped 5 bases and J dropped 2 bases, with 11 bases sitting between them. CDR1 and CDR2 from the germline V gene are SGHTA and FQGNSA. The CDR3 is 14 residues long. The chain's CDR3 is CASSEDFYTDTQYF. The CDR3 DNA reads as TGTGCCAGCAGCGAGGACTTTTACACAGATACGCAGTATTTT.

On this clonotype itself: A read error may explain this, as a much larger clone is one base away. The CDR3: CASSYGRGGRYEQYF. The CDR3 coding sequence is TGTGCCAGCAGTTATGGGCGGGGGGGCCGGTACGAGCAGTACTTC. The chain joins TRBV7-2 to TRBJ2-7; 9 bases line up with TRBD2. With V trimmed by 6 bases and J by 4 bases, 10 bases remained unmatched. CDR3 length: 15 residues. Germline V gene sequence: CDR1 SGHTA, CDR2 FQGNSA. Based on the CDR3 plus reference TRBV7-2 and TRBJ2-7, the full variable domain is GAGVSQSPSNKVTEKGKDVELRCDPISGHTALYWYRQSLGQGLEFLIYFQGNSAPDKSGLPSDRFSAERTGGSVSTLTIQRTQQEDSAVYLCASSYGRGGRYEQYFGPGTRLTVT.

The chain uses TRBV12-3 or TRBV12-4 and TRBJ2-1; the D call may be TRBD1 or TRBD2 (5 bases each). CDR3 size: 14 residues. V lost 7 bases and J 5 bases, leaving 15 bases between the germline ends. Written as DNA, the CDR3 is TGTGCCAGCACCCTACCGGGACCACACAATGAGCAGTTCTTC. It codes for CASTLPGPHNEQFF.

Many counts were recorded for this clonotype. V gene TRBV11-1 combines with J gene TRBJ1-2, with 11 positions matching TRBD1. The CDR3 loop spans 15 amino acids. The V gene end was trimmed by 5 bases and the J gene end by 4 bases; junction bases not matched to a gene: 6. Per the germline V gene, CDR1 is SGHAT and CDR2 is FQDESV (reference sequence). The CDR3 region has the DNA TGTGCCAGCAGCCAGGACAGGGGGCCCTCCTATGGCTACACCTTC. Translating gives CASSQDRGPSYGYTF.

The V call is TRBV20-1, the J call TRBJ2-5; 10 positions match TRBD1. The CDR3 runs to 14 residues. Germline V gives CDR1 DFQATT, CDR2 SNEGSKA (reference sequence). Trimming cost V 6 bases and J 1 base; bases outside gene matches: 5. This CDR3 reads CSAPDRGAQETQYF. The DNA of the CDR3 is TGCAGTGCGCCGGACAGGGGGGCCCAAGAGACCCAGTACTTC.

The chain has TRBV28 and TRBJ1-2; TRBD1 matches 9 bases. V dropped 6 bases and J dropped 0; count of bases not matched to a gene: 5. The CDR3 contains 15 residues. Looked up from germline, CDR1 is MDHEN and CDR2 is SYDVKM. The CDR3 coding sequence is TGTGCCAGCAGGGGGGGGACAGGGTCTAACTATGGCTACACCTTC. This gives the protein CASRGGTGSNYGYTF.

This clonotype appeared many times. This chain uses TRBV6-5 with TRBJ2-3; 7 nucleotides agree with TRBD1. CDR3 length: 14 residues. Germline CDR1 reads MNHEY; CDR2 reads SVGAGI. The V segment lost 2 bases and the J segment 3 bases; nucleotides outside the gene matches: 2. The CDR3 DNA reads as TGTGCCAGCAGTTACGACAGGGAGACAGATACGCAGTATTTT. This gives the protein CASSYDRETDTQYF.

This clonotype was seen repeatedly, ten times or more. This chain links TRBV28 with TRBJ1-2; 10 bases match TRBD1. This CDR3 region has 17 residues. Germline V gene lookup returns CDR1 MDHEN and CDR2 SYDVKM. J was trimmed by 5 bases and V by 3 bases; bases with no gene match: 12. For the CDR3, the DNA is TGTGCCAGCAGTTTCCTCTCCCTCGGACAGGGGGGTTATGGCTACACCTTC. This sequence encodes CASSFLSLGQGGYGYTF.

This clonotype has at least ten counts. The chain combines TRBV7-9 with TRBJ1-1; 7 bases are shared with TRBD1. The CDR3 runs to 15 residues. J lost 1 base, V lost 5 bases, and 7 bases had no gene match. Looked up from germline, CDR1 is SEHNR and CDR2 is FQNEAQ (reference sequence). CDR3: CASSHTRDRNTEAFF. In nucleotides, the CDR3 is TGTGCCAGCAGCCACACCCGGGACAGGAACACTGAAGCTTTCTTT.

The chain is built from TRBV19 and TRBJ1-1; D gene unclear. V gave up 7 bases and J gave up 11 bases, with 17 bases separating them. This CDR3 spans 12 amino acids. Germline-derived CDR1 and CDR2 are LNHDA and SQIVND (reference sequence). The CDR3: CASKVRDRTAFF. As DNA, the CDR3 is TGTGCCAGTAAGGTGAGGGATCGAACGGCTTTCTTT.